The sequence of this T cell receptor (beta chain) was determined in a study of T cell responses to AZD1222 COVID-19 vaccine. Findings of the study overall: Spike-specific TCR breadth and depth went up after people got two AZD1222 doses. Seropositive status at baseline applied to only 6 or 7 AZD1222 recipients. Dominant CD4 TCR responses targeted spike regions 160-218 and 743-854. Clonal diversity was possibly underestimated, and white British individuals and females predominated among donors.

Of note for this clone: Antigen unknown.

Assay: immunoSEQ multiplex PCR; the TCRdb copy retains only in-frame clones and omits some. The sample holds 100,000 to 150,000 clones, approximately 90% seen once. This CDR3 spans 16 amino acids. V was pared by 2 bases and J by 5 bases, with 15 bases between. Per germline, CDR1 MNHEY and CDR2 SVGEGT. This receptor was taken from an adult in good health. Sample: peripheral blood, taken on day 0 of AZD1222 vaccination. This chain joins TRBV6-2 or TRBV6-3 and TRBJ2-2, with D unresolved. The CDR3 spells CASSYRQALGTGELFF. The CDR3 DNA reads as TGTGCCAGCAGTTACAGGCAGGCCTTGGGGACCGGGGAGCTGTTTTTT.